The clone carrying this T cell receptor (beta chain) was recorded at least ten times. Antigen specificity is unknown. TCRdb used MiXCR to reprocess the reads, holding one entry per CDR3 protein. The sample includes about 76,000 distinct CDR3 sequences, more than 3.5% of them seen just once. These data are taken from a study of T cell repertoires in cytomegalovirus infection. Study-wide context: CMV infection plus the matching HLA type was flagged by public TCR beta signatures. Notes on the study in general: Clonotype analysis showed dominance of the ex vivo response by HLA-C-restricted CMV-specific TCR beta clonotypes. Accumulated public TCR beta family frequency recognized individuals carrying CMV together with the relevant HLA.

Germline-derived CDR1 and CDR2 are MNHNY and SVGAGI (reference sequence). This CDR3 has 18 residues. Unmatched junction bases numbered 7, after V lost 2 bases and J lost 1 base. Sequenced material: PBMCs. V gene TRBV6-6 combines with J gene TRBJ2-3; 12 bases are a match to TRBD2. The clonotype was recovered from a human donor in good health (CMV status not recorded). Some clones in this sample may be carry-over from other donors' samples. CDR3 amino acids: CASSYASGGGSGTDTQYF. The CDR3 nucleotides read TGTGCCAGCAGTTACGCTAGCGGGGGGGGATCTGGCACAGATACGCAGTATTTT.